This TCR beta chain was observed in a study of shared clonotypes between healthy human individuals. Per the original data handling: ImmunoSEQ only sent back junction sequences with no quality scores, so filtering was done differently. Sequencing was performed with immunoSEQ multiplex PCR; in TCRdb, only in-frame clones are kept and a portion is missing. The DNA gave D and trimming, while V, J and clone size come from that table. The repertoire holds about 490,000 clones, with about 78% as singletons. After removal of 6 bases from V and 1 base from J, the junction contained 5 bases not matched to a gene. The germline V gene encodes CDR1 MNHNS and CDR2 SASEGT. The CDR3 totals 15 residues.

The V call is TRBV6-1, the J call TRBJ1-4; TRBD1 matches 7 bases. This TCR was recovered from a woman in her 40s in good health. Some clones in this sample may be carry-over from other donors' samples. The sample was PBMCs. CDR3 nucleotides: TGTGCCAGCAGCTCCCGGGACAGAACTAATGAAAAACTGTTTTTT. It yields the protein CASSSRDRTNEKLFF.